These 16 T cell receptor beta chains were sequenced from one sample in a study of T-cell reconstitution after alpha-beta-depleted transplantation in children. A library of TCRbeta sequences, prepared with unique molecular identifiers, was generated. TCRdb re-analysed the PCR reads in MiXCR, keeping a single row per CDR3 protein. The sample has some 550,000 distinct CDR3 sequences, approximately 20% seen once. This material consisted of PBMCs from the stem cell graft donor, taken from the stem cell graft. The receptors here all came from a human donor who donated a stem cell graft to a child with acute lymphoblastic leukemia.

V and J are TRBV10-3 and TRBJ2-1, with 8 bases that match TRBD2. The length of the CDR3 is 13 residues. V gave up 4 bases and J gave up 10 bases; unmatched junction bases: 6. Germline-derived CDR1 and CDR2 are ENHRY and SYGVKD. Written as DNA, the CDR3 is TGTGCCATCAGTGCGGGAGGGCCCCAAGAGCAGTTCTTC. Translating it yields CAISAGGPQEQFF.

The genes are TRBV7-9 and TRBJ1-2; 7 nucleotides agree with TRBD1. Germline CDR1 is SEHNR and CDR2 is FQNEAQ (reference sequence). The trim removed 3 bases at V and 0 bases at J, leaving 4 bases unmatched. This CDR3 has 15 amino acids. The CDR3 nucleotides read TGTGCCAGCAGCTTGGGGACAGCCGCTAACTATGGCTACACCTTC. This translates into CASSLGTAANYGYTF.

This clonotype was picked up a small number of times. The chain has TRBV27 and TRBJ1-4; 8 positions match TRBD1. This CDR3 is built from 16 residues. V lost 4 bases and J lost 6; bases outside the gene matches: 10. Germline CDR1 and CDR2: MNHEY and SMNVEV (reference sequence). As DNA, the CDR3 is TGTGCCAGCAGTTCCGAACAGGGGGGAGTTGATGAAAAACTGTTTTTT. This encodes CASSSEQGGVDEKLFF.

V and J are TRBV10-3 and TRBJ2-2; D possibly corresponds to TRBD2 (6 bases). The CDR3 extends over 16 amino acids. Between the trimmed V and J ends, which lost 4 bases and 3 bases, there was a span of 15 bases. Germline V gene sequence: CDR1 ENHRY, CDR2 SYGVKD. Written as DNA, the CDR3 is TGTGCCATCAGTGGTCCGGGACTGGAGTACACCGGGGAGCTGTTTTTT. Its protein product is CAISGPGLEYTGELFF.

This clonotype showed up just a few times. The chain is built from TRBV5-5 and TRBJ2-1; 10 nucleotides align to TRBD2. V was clipped by 6 bases and J by 7 bases; unmatched bases: 4. The CDR3 consists of 13 residues. In germline, CDR1 is SGHKS, CDR2 YYEKEE (reference sequence). The CDR3 DNA sequence: TGTGCCAGCACCCTGACTAGCGGGAATGAGCAGTTCTTC. Protein sequence: CASTLTSGNEQFF.

The chain has TRBV6-1 and TRBJ2-7; 11 positions match TRBD1. The germline CDR1 and CDR2 sequences are MNHNS and SASEGT. The junction had 5 bases not matched to a gene; V was cut back by 2 bases and J by 5 bases. The length of the CDR3 is 15 residues. The CDR3 loop reads CASSELDRGPDEQYF. The CDR3 coding sequence is TGTGCCAGCAGTGAATTGGACAGGGGGCCTGACGAGCAGTACTTC.

The chain employs TRBV6-1 and TRBJ1-1; 7 bases agree with TRBD1. The CDR3 consists of 14 residues. With V trimmed by 8 bases and J by 1 base, 7 bases remained unmatched. The V gene's germline CDR1 is MNHNS and CDR2 SASEGT. The CDR3 DNA is TGTGCCAGCCCTCCCGGGACAGCGAACACTGAAGCTTTCTTT. Its protein product is CASPPGTANTEAFF.

The chain combines TRBV27 with TRBJ2-3; 7 positions agree with TRBD2. CDR1 MNHEY and CDR2 SMNVEV come from the germline V gene (reference sequence). This CDR3 is 17 amino acids long. Trimming removed 4 bases from V and 1 base from J; junction bases left unmatched: 11. The CDR3 DNA follows: TGTGCCAGCAGTTCGAACGGGGGGAGTTTTCGCACAGATACGCAGTATTTT. It codes for CASSSNGGSFRTDTQYF.

The V call is TRBV11-3, the J call TRBJ2-1; D might be TRBD1 or TRBD2, each matching 5 bases. Trimming pared 2 bases from V and 8 bases from J, leaving 13 bases between. This CDR3 spans 14 amino acids. Germline V CDR1 and CDR2: SGHNT, YENEEA. CDR3 sequence: CASSLHGGGDEQFF. The DNA for the CDR3 is TGTGCCAGCAGCTTACATGGGGGTGGTGATGAGCAGTTCTTC.

The chain couples TRBV29-1 to TRBJ2-7; maybe TRBD1 (6 bases). This CDR3 has 16 residues. Trimming shortened V by 0 bases and J by 0 bases, and 15 bases separated the two germline ends. Germline lookup yields CDR1 SQVTM and CDR2 ANQGSEA. The CDR3 region has the DNA TGCAGCGTTGAAGATCCCACAGGGATGAGCTCCTACGAGCAGTACTTC. This gives the protein CSVEDPTGMSSYEQYF.

This clonotype was observed a handful of times. The rearrangement joins TRBV10-2 to TRBJ2-7; D gene unclear. The CDR3 is 13 amino acids. Germline V gene data show CDR1 as WSHSY and CDR2 as SAAADI. Trimming stripped 10 bases from V and 2 bases from J, with 15 bases between. For the CDR3, the DNA is TGCGCCACCACGGACCCTTCCCCCTACGAGCAGTACTTC. Translation gives CATTDPSPYEQYF.

This clonotype occurred a few times. The chain recombines TRBV6-2 or TRBV6-3 with TRBJ1-2; 12 positions agree with TRBD1. With 6 bases clipped from V and 2 bases from J, the junction kept 1 base outside the gene matches. The CDR3 has 14 amino acids. The V gene's germline CDR1 is MNHEY and CDR2 SVGEGT. This CDR3 is CASRGQGANYGYTF. As DNA, the CDR3 is TGTGCCAGCAGGGGACAGGGGGCGAACTATGGCTACACCTTC.

This clonotype has more than one count but fewer than ten. The chain joins TRBV5-6 to TRBJ2-7, with D maybe TRBD1 (6 bases). Trimming pared 4 bases from V and 0 bases from J, leaving 14 bases between. Germline values: CDR1 SGHDT, CDR2 YYEEEE. This CDR3 has 15 residues. The CDR3 loop reads CASSEGRGLSYEQYF. The CDR3 nucleotides are TGTGCCAGCAGCGAGGGCAGGGGCCTCTCCTACGAGCAGTACTTC.

The chain has TRBV15 and TRBJ2-7; D remains ambiguous. V was cut by 1 base and J by 3 bases, with 4 bases left in between. CDR1 is LNHNV, CDR2 YYDKDF, per germline (reference sequence). The CDR3 is 12 residues long. The CDR3, as DNA: TGTGCCACCAGCAGAGTTGGCTACGAGCAGTACTTC. Translated, it gives CATSRVGYEQYF.

V is TRBV20-1 and J is TRBJ2-1; 11 bases map to TRBD2. This CDR3 region has 15 residues. Germline V lookup: CDR1 DFQATT, CDR2 SNEGSKA (reference sequence). CDR3 sequence reads: CSVYSLAGAFDEQFF. CDR3 bases: TGCAGCGTATACTCACTAGCGGGAGCCTTTGATGAGCAGTTCTTC.

The chain combines TRBV25-1 with TRBJ2-7; TRBD1 agrees at 9 bases. CDR1 MGHDK and CDR2 SYGVNS come from the germline V gene. CDR3 length: 17 amino acids. V dropped 4 bases and J dropped 2; count of bases not matched to a gene: 12. The DNA for the CDR3 is TGTGCCAGCAGTGGTACCGCGGACAGGGGATTAGCCTACGAGCAGTACTTC. Translating it yields CASSGTADRGLAYEQYF.